This T cell receptor beta chain is drawn from a study of blood T cell repertoires in COVID-19 (dated by TCRdb to 2020 to 2021). Background for the entire study: Samples covering the acute and convalescent phases of COVID-19 were provided by collaborators in the United States, Italy and Spain. Samples came from the ongoing ImmuneRACE study (first 160 participants) plus 1,254 subjects from 6 global collaborators. A freely available public database, intended as a resource for researchers studying the immune response to SARS-CoV-2, is where the repertoires were released. Subjects who had been exposed to COVID-19, were actively infected with it, or had recovered from it provided the deeply sampled blood TCRbeta repertoires that made up the dataset. The material from the prospective study consisted of cDNA or gDNA derived from T cells, B-cell-depleted T cells, or PBMCs. Where available, HLA class I and class II types were obtained from metadata supplied by the sample provider rather than from assay-based typing. The sample metadata nearly always contained a de-identified subject ID, COVID-19 status, age in years and sex. Study-wide findings and limitations: The quantity of clinical and demographic metadata differed by source and by participant and was supplied without curation.

About this clone: It lacks a known antigen. Qualities for individual bases were not recorded, and no much larger clone is one base off.

In Seattle, one collaborating source enrolled patients while the infection was active and tracked those patients longitudinally over the course of disease. Each collaborating institution followed its own protocols to collect whole blood in K2EDTA tubes. Collaborator samples were shipped for TCRbeta analysis as frozen whole blood, isolated PBMCs, or DNA extracted from either sample type. The immunoSEQ Assay, a bias-controlled multiplex PCR, was used to amplify TCRbeta CDR3 regions from genomic DNA. Regarding the original processing steps: The number of nucleated cells in each sample was estimated from the amplification of reference gene primers within the assay. Sequence reads were collapsed and filtered to measure the absolute abundance of every unique TCRbeta CDR3 rearrangement. For each sample, productive Simpson clonality was calculated by taking the square root of Simpson's diversity index across productive rearrangements. In TCRdb, the immuneACCESS table is reduced to in-frame sequences with V and J assigned. These tables do not hold every clone; where another copy was compared, an unresolved V gene accounts for under half, and the others remain unexplained. The V and J calls and clone size were taken over from that table, and D and trimming were inferred from the DNA. The sample yields over 250,000 clones; less than 85% were counted once. The biggest ten clones account for about 1.6% of the sample.

There are 14 amino acids in the CDR3, from cysteine to phenylalanine inclusive. Of the read, only the CDR3 DNA is kept; its 42 bases are in frame from base 1. CDR1 and CDR2, per the germline V gene (reference sequence), are MNHEY and SMNVEV. At the junction V is shortened by 8 bases and J by 3 bases; bases outside the gene matches: 10. The receptor chain draws on TRBV27 and TRBJ2-7, with TRBD1 identical over 7 junction bases. This receptor was obtained from a human donor with COVID-19, enrolled during active disease. The donor label of this sample is uncertain. Sequenced: peripheral blood. The nucleotides read TGTGCCAGCGGACGTGGGACAGAGTTCTACGAGCAGTACTTC. Its product reads: CASGRGTEFYEQYF.